This TCR beta chain was observed in a study of T cells after yellow fever vaccination. The V gene's germline CDR1 is MGHRA and CDR2 YSYEKL. The CDR3 runs 15 residues. Trimming took 4 bases from V and 3 from J, leaving 12 bases between them. A single record per CDR3 protein comes from TCRdb applying MiXCR to the 5' RACE reads. The repertoire holds roughly 330,000 distinct CDR3 sequences, with 3.5% to 4.5% as singletons. The table lists this clonotype with many counts. The sample was PBMCs, taken 5 days after the yellow fever booster vaccination. The rearrangement uses TRBV4-1 and TRBJ2-2, with TRBD2 as a possible D gene (5 bases). This receptor was obtained from a man aged 18 to 30 who received the YFV17D yellow fever vaccine. This CDR3 reads CASSLTREHTGELFF. In DNA form, the CDR3 reads TGCGCCAGCAGCCTTACCCGGGAACACACCGGGGAGCTGTTTTTT.